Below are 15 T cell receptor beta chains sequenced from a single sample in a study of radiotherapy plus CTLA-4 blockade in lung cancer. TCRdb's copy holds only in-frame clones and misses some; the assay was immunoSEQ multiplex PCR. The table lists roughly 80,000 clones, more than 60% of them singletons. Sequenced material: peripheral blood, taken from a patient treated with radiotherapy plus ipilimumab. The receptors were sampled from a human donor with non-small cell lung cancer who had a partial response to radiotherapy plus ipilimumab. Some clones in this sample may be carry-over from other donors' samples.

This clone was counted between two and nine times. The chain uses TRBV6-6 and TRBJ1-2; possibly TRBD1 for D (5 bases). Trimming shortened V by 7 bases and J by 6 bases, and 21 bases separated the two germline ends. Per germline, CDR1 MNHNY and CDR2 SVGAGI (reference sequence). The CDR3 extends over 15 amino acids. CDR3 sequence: CASTTGLRVGDGYTF. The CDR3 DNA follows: TGTGCCAGCACCACGGGCCTCAGGGTTGGTGATGGCTACACCTTC.

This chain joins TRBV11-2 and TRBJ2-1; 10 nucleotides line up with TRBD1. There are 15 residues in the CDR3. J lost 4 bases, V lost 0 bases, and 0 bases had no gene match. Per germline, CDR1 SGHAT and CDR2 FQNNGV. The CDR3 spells CASSLEGQGYNEQFF. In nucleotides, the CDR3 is TGTGCCAGCAGCTTAGAGGGACAGGGGTACAATGAGCAGTTCTTC.

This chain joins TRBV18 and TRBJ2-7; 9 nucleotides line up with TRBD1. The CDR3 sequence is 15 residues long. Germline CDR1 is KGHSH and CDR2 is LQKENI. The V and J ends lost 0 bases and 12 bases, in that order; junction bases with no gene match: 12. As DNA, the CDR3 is TGTGCCAGCTCACCACCGGGACAGGGTCGGACTAAGTCGTACTTC. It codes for CASSPPGQGRTKSYF.

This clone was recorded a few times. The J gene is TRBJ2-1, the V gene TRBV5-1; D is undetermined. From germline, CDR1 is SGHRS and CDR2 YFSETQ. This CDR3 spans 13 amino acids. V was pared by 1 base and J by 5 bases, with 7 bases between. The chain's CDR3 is CASSLSSNNEQFF. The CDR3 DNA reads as TGCGCCAGCAGCTTGAGTAGTAACAATGAGCAGTTCTTC.

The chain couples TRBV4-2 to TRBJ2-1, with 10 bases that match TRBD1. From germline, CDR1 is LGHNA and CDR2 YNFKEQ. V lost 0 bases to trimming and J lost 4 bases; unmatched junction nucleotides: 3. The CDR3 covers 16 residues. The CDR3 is CASSQDWDRGYNEQFF. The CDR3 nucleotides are TGTGCCAGCAGCCAAGATTGGGACAGGGGATACAATGAGCAGTTCTTC.

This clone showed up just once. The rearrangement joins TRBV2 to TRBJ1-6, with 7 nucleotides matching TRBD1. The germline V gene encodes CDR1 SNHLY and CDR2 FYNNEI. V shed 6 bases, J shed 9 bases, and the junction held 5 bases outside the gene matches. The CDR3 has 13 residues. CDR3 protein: CASRGTVSSPLHF. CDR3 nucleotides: TGTGCCAGCAGGGGGACAGTGAGTTCACCCCTCCACTTT.

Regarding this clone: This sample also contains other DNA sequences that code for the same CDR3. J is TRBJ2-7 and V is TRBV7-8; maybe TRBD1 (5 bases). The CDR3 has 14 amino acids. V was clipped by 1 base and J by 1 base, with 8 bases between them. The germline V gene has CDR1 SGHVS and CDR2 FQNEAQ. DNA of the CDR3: TGTGCCAGCAGCTTAGTTTCAGGGTCCTACGAGCAGTACTTC. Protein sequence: CASSLVSGSYEQYF.

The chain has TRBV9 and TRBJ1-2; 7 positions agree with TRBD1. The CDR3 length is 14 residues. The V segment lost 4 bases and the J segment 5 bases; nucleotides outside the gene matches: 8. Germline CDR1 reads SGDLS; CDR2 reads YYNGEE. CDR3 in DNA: TGTGCCAGCAGCCCCCGCCCAGGGGGTTATGGCTACACCTTC. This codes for CASSPRPGGYGYTF.

CDR3 nucleotide sequence: TGCGCCAGCAGCCAAGATCGGGGCGGGGCTAACACCGGGGAGCTGTTTTTT. It yields the protein CASSQDRGGANTGELFF. The V gene is TRBV4-1, the J gene TRBJ2-2; D perhaps matches TRBD2 (6 bases). This CDR3 region has 17 residues. The V end was cut by 0 bases, the J end by 2 bases, with 13 bases between. Germline lookup yields CDR1 MGHRA and CDR2 YSYEKL.

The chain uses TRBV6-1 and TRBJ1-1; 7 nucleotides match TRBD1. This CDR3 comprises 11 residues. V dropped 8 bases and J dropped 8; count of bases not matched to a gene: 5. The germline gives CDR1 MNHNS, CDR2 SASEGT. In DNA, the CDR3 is TGTGCCAGCCTGAGGACAGGCGAAGCTTTCTTT. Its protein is CASLRTGEAFF.

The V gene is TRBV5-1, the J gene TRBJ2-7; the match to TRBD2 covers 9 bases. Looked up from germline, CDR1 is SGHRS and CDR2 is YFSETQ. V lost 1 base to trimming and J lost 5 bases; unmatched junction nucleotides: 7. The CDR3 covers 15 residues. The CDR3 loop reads CASSLSASGINEQYF. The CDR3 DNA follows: TGCGCCAGCAGCTTGTCGGCTAGCGGGATAAACGAGCAGTACTTC.

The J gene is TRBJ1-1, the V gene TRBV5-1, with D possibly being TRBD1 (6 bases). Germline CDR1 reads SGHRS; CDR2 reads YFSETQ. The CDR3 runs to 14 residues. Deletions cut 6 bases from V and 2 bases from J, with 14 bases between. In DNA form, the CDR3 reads TGCGCCAGCACCCGAAGGGGGACCAACACTGAAGCTTTCTTT. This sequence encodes CASTRRGTNTEAFF.

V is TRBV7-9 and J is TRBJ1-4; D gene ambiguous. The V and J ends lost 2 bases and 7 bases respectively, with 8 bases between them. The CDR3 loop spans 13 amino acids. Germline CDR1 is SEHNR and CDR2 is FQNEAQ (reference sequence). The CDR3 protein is CASSLSRGEKLFF. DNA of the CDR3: TGTGCCAGCAGCTTATCACGGGGTGAAAAACTGTTTTTT.

CDR3 residues: CASSLRLAGADEQYF. CDR3 nucleotides: TGTGCCAGCAGCTTGAGACTAGCGGGAGCGGACGAGCAGTACTTC. V usage is TRBV7-8 and J usage is TRBJ2-7; 12 bases fit TRBD2. The CDR3 is 15 amino acids. CDR1 and CDR2 (germline): SGHVS, FQNEAQ. Losses at the gene ends were 3 bases for V and 5 bases for J; bases not matched to a gene: 5. The full variable domain, completed using reference TRBV7-8 and TRBJ2-7, is GAGVSQSPRYKVAKRGQDVALRCDPISGHVSLFWYQQALGQGPEFLTYFQNEAQLDKSGLPSDRFFAERPEGSVSTLKIQRTQQEDSAVYLCASSLRLAGADEQYFGPGTRLTVT.

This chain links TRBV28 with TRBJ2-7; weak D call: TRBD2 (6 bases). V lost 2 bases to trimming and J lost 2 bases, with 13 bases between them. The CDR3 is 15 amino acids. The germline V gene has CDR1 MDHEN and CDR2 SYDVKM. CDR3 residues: CASSLGRTGPYEQYF. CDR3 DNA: TGTGCCAGCAGTTTAGGGAGGACTGGACCCTACGAGCAGTACTTC.